A selection of T cell receptor beta chains follows, all from one sample in a study of CD8+ T cells in alopecia areata. Generated by immunoSEQ multiplex PCR, the TCRdb table keeps only in-frame clones and is missing some. The data contain 180,000 or so clones, about 47% of them singletons. This specimen consisted of CD8+ T cells sorted from blood, obtained at roughly week 53, from a patient treated with tofacitinib. These receptors all stem from a human donor with alopecia areata. The CDR3 runs from the conserved cysteine through the conserved F or W. The order of the fields is D gene, J gene, clone size, V gene, CDR3 protein, CDR3 DNA. A D gene is named only where the DNA matches it firmly. Clone size is not always given. Where it is, it says once, few, many or a class for expanded clones.

. TRBJ2-3 . TRBV5-1 CASSLGLTDTQYF TGCGCCAGCAGCTTGGGCCTCACAGATACGCAGTATTTT
TRBD1 TRBJ2-7 few TRBV15 CATSRGKPGQGFEQYF TGTGCCACCAGCAGAGGCAAACCGGGACAGGGCTTCGAGCAGTACTTC
TRBD1 TRBJ2-1 once TRBV4-1 CASSQDWGTGGGEQFF TGCGCCAGCAGCCAAGATTGGGGGACAGGGGGCGGTGAGCAGTTCTTC
. TRBJ2-7 . TRBV7-3 CASSPNGVQGLYF TGTGCCAGCAGCCCGAACGGGGTACAAGGGCTCTACTTC
TRBD1 TRBJ1-5 once TRBV10-3 CASRDRDNQPQHF TGTGCCTCCCGGGACAGGGATAATCAGCCCCAGCATTTT
. TRBJ2-1 . TRBV27 CASSLGSINDEQFF TGTGCCAGCAGTTTAGGCAGTATTAACGATGAGCAGTTCTTC
TRBD1 TRBJ2-7 . TRBV19 CASGDRGSYEQYF TGTGCCAGTGGGGACAGGGGCTCCTACGAGCAGTACTTC
. TRBJ2-5 . TRBV25-1 CASSEWQEGDETQYF TGTGCCAGCAGTGAATGGCAGGAAGGAGACGAGACCCAGTACTTC
. TRBJ1-1 few TRBV4-2 CASSLDSTEAFF TGTGCCAGCAGCCTGGACAGCACTGAAGCTTTCTTT
. TRBJ1-5 . TRBV4-1 CASSPGVGGIQPQHF TGCGCCAGCAGCCCGGGGGTCGGGGGGATTCAGCCCCAGCATTTT
. TRBJ1-5 . TRBV15 CATSDKTEGNQPQHF TGTGCCACCAGCGACAAGACAGAGGGCAATCAGCCCCAGCATTTT
. TRBJ1-6 . TRBV6-9 CASRAEGLSPLHF TGTGCCAGCAGGGCGGAGGGTCTCTCACCCCTCCACTTT
TRBD2 TRBJ2-1 . TRBV7-6 CASSPTSGGAYEQFF TGTGCCAGCAGCCCTACGAGCGGGGGGGCGTATGAGCAGTTCTTC
. TRBJ2-2 . TRBV7-8 CASSFRDGELFF TGTGCCAGCAGCTTCAGGGACGGGGAGCTGTTTTTT
. TRBJ1-1 few TRBV7-9 CASSPGAATEAFF TGTGCCAGCAGCCCAGGCGCAGCCACTGAAGCTTTCTTT
TRBD2 TRBJ2-7 many TRBV11-2 CASSLESSGAYEQYF TGTGCCAGCAGCTTAGAGTCTAGCGGGGCGTACGAGCAGTACTTC
. TRBJ2-1 . TRBV2 CASTSDAQQFF TGTGCCAGTACATCGGACGCCCAGCAGTTCTTC
. TRBJ2-7 . TRBV13 CASSFLATYEQYF TGTGCCAGCAGCTTCCTAGCGACCTACGAGCAGTACTTC
TRBD1 TRBJ1-1 . TRBV7-9 CASSLGDSLAFF TGTGCCAGCAGCTTAGGGGACAGCCTAGCTTTCTTT
. TRBJ1-2 . TRBV15 CATSRAQVRGYTF TGTGCCACCAGCAGAGCTCAGGTCCGAGGCTACACCTTC
. TRBJ2-3 . TRBV19 CASSVPYPESTDTQYF TGTGCCAGTAGTGTTCCCTACCCGGAAAGCACAGATACGCAGTATTTT
TRBD1 TRBJ1-6 few TRBV27 CASRTGGRSSYNSPLHF TGTGCCAGCAGGACAGGGGGCCGCAGCTCCTATAATTCACCCCTCCACTTT
. TRBJ2-5 few TRBV7-2 CASSFGREETQYF TGTGCCAGCAGCTTCGGACGAGAAGAGACCCAGTACTTC
TRBD1 TRBJ2-1 . TRBV27 CASRGTGRPLDEQFF TGTGCCAGCAGGGGGACAGGGAGGCCCCTGGATGAGCAGTTCTTC
TRBD2 TRBJ2-5 . TRBV15 CATSRTSAETQYF TGTGCCACCAGCAGGACTAGCGCTGAGACCCAGTACTTC
. TRBJ2-1 . TRBV15 CATSARAGQYNEQFF TGTGCCACCAGCGCGAGGGCAGGGCAATACAATGAGCAGTTCTTC
TRBD1 TRBJ2-7 few TRBV10-3 CAISSGTGVDEQYF TGTGCCATCAGTTCCGGGACAGGGGTGGACGAGCAGTACTTC
. TRBJ2-1 . TRBV29-1 CSVEDRAFQFF TGCAGCGTTGAAGATCGGGCCTTTCAGTTCTTC
TRBD2 TRBJ2-7 . TRBV4-2 CASSLRMGLAVGGEQYF TGTGCCAGCAGCTTAAGGATGGGACTAGCGGTGGGGGGCGAGCAGTACTTC
. TRBJ2-7 . TRBV29-1 CSVGGDSYEQYF TGCAGCGTTGGAGGAGACTCCTACGAGCAGTACTTC
. TRBJ2-1 . TRBV27 CASSQAGRVHEQFF TGTGCCAGCAGTCAGGCAGGGCGGGTTCATGAGCAGTTCTTC
TRBD2 TRBJ2-3 . TRBV29-1 CSVDHGGMADTQYF TGCAGCGTTGATCACGGGGGGATGGCAGATACGCAGTATTTT
. TRBJ2-7 . TRBV5-1 CASSLGPETYEQYF TGCGCCAGCAGCTTGGGTCCGGAAACCTACGAGCAGTACTTC
. TRBJ2-5 once TRBV6-5 CASRRLVGGETQYF TGTGCCAGCAGGCGACTAGTGGGGGGCGAGACCCAGTACTTC
. TRBJ2-7 few TRBV5-6 CASSQSDSYEQYF TGTGCCAGCAGCCAGTCAGATTCCTACGAGCAGTACTTC
TRBD2 TRBJ2-3 . TRBV7-2 CASGAGLAGGLRDTQYF TGTGCCAGCGGCGCGGGACTAGCGGGGGGGCTCCGAGATACGCAGTATTTT